Listed here are 12 T cell receptor beta chains from one sample, sequenced in a study of a mutant IDH1 vaccine in newly diagnosed glioma (dated by TCRdb to the early 2020s). Library preparation used the immunoSEQ multiplex PCR assay. TCRdb holds this immuneACCESS table with in-frame rearrangements only. Some clones are missing; in checked studies, unresolved V genes explain under half, and the rest has no known cause. Counted in this sample were around 29,000 clones; less than 90% of them appeared once. Roughly 8.2% of the sample comes from the top ten. The time point label on this specimen signifies: week 23, last vaccination. Each vaccine dose was 300 ug of a 20-mer mutant IDH1 peptide in Montanide, given subcutaneously with topical imiquimod. These receptors have no identified antigens. This material consisted of PBMCs, taken from a glioma patient whose treatment included an IDH1 peptide vaccine. Receptors originate from a woman between 18 and 29 years old with glioma.

This clone appeared once. The junction shows a germline mismatch at one end, possibly a read error. The chain links TRBV7-7 to TRBJ2-1, with 7 bases aligning to TRBD1. The CDR3 length is 14 residues. The germline CDR1 and CDR2 sequences are SSHAT and FNYEAQ (reference sequence). The CDR3 region has the DNA TGTGCTAGCAGCTTATTCCGGGACAGCGATGAGCAGTTCTTC. This gives the protein CASSLFRDSDEQFF.

The chain combines TRBV6-5 with TRBJ2-7; TRBD1 matches 7 bases. Germline assignment: CDR1 MNHEY and CDR2 SVGAGI. V dropped 0 bases and J dropped 3; count of bases not matched to a gene: 8. The CDR3 contains 16 residues. The CDR3 DNA is TGTGCCAGCAGTTACTCTTTGACGGGACAGAACTACGAGCAGTACTTC. Protein: CASSYSLTGQNYEQYF.

The chain combines TRBV6-1 with TRBJ2-7; D may correspond to TRBD1 or TRBD2 (6 bases each). Germline V CDR1 and CDR2: MNHNS, SASEGT. Trimming took off 2 bases at V and 7 bases at J, with 15 bases between the two ends. This CDR3 is 14 amino acids long. For the CDR3, the DNA is TGTGCCAGCAGTGAAAGGGGGGACACCTTAGAGCAGTACTTC. Residues: CASSERGDTLEQYF.

The chain uses TRBV30 and TRBJ1-2, with D uncertain. In germline, CDR1 is GTSNPN, CDR2 SVGIG (reference sequence). Trimming removed 4 bases from V and 4 bases from J, with 16 bases in between. This CDR3 has 14 residues. The CDR3 region has the DNA TGTGCCTGGACCCCCATAGAGGCGAGCTATGGCTACACCTTC. As protein: CAWTPIEASYGYTF.

The J gene is TRBJ2-7, the V gene TRBV5-1; TRBD2 aligns across 7 bases. The CDR3 sequence is 17 residues long. The germline V gene has CDR1 SGHRS and CDR2 YFSETQ. V dropped 3 bases and J dropped 1; count of bases not matched to a gene: 13. CDR3 sequence (DNA): TGCGCCAGCAGCTCGAGGTCCGGGACTACCCAGTCCTACGAGCAGTACTTC. The encoded protein is CASSSRSGTTQSYEQYF. Full variable domain (remainder filled in from reference TRBV5-1 and TRBJ2-7): KAGVTQTPRYLIKTRGQQVTLSCSPISGHRSVSWYQQTPGQGLQFLFEYFSETQRNKGNFPGRFSGRQFSNSRSEMNVSTLELGDSALYLCASSSRSGTTQSYEQYFGPGTRLTVT.

The chain is built from TRBV5-6 and TRBJ2-7, with 9 bases fitting TRBD1. This CDR3 is 15 amino acids long. V gave up 3 bases and J gave up 5 bases; unmatched junction bases: 9. Germline CDR1 SGHDT, CDR2 YYEEEE. The CDR3 spells CASSSPTGTGNEQYF. As DNA, the CDR3 is TGTGCCAGCAGCTCGCCAACCGGGACAGGGAACGAGCAGTACTTC.

This clone was seen only once. The chain combines TRBV4-1 with TRBJ2-5; D remains unclear. Trimming cost V 2 bases and J 5 bases, with 15 bases left between them. The V gene's germline CDR1 is MGHRA and CDR2 YSYEKL. The CDR3 consists of 15 residues. The CDR3 loop reads CASSQRTVSVETQYF. CDR3 sequence (DNA): TGCGCCAGCAGCCAAAGGACCGTCTCGGTCGAGACCCAGTACTTC.

V gene TRBV7-2 combines with J gene TRBJ2-5, with D possibly being TRBD2 (5 bases). The CDR3 is 14 residues long. Germline values: CDR1 SGHTA, CDR2 FQGNSA. V was shortened by 1 base and J by 5 bases, with 11 bases between the two germline ends. Written as DNA, the CDR3 is TGTGCCAGCAGCTTAGGATTAAGCGGCGAGACCCAGTACTTC. Translating it yields CASSLGLSGETQYF.

This chain joins TRBV19 and TRBJ1-2; maybe TRBD1 (6 bases). This CDR3 is built from 17 residues. The germline V gene encodes CDR1 LNHDA and CDR2 SQIVND (reference sequence). Trimming removed 6 bases at V and 8 bases at J, with 28 bases between. The CDR3 loop is CASRRILAQGRSGGYTF. For the CDR3, the DNA is TGTGCCAGTAGACGCATCTTGGCGCAGGGGCGATCCGGGGGCTACACCTTC. The full variable domain, rest sourced from reference TRBV19 and TRBJ1-2, is DGGITQSPKYLFRKEGQNVTLSCEQNLNHDAMYWYRQDPGQGLRLIYYSQIVNDFQKGDIAEGYSVSREKKESFPLTVTSAQKNPTAFYLCASRRILAQGRSGGYTFGSGTRLTVV.

The chain carries TRBV7-9 and TRBJ1-1, with unresolved D. With 2 bases removed from V and 1 base from J, the gap between germline ends came to 11 bases. The CDR3 totals 15 residues. From germline, CDR1 is SEHNR and CDR2 FQNEAQ (reference sequence). The CDR3 is CASSLSGRGNTEAFF. The CDR3 coding sequence is TGTGCCAGCAGCTTATCCGGCAGAGGGAACACTGAAGCTTTCTTT.

J is TRBJ2-1 and V is TRBV5-1; 9 bases agree with TRBD2. V shed 4 bases and J 2 bases; nucleotides not matched to a gene: 10. This CDR3 comprises 17 residues. Germline CDR1 and CDR2: SGHRS and YFSETQ. The CDR3 bases are TGCGCCAGCAGCACGAACCACGGGACTAGCCCCTACAATGAGCAGTTCTTC. This encodes CASSTNHGTSPYNEQFF.

This clone was counted a few times. The rearrangement joins TRBV19 to TRBJ1-6; D might be TRBD1 (5 bases). Looked up from germline, CDR1 is LNHDA and CDR2 is SQIVND (reference sequence). The CDR3 runs to 15 residues. V was pared by 3 bases and J by 0 bases, with 6 bases between. CDR3 protein: CASSMRGSYNSPLHF. The CDR3 DNA reads TGTGCCAGTAGTATGAGGGGCTCCTATAATTCACCCCTCCACTTT.